This T cell receptor beta chain is drawn from a study of Ad26.COV2.S vaccination and SARS-CoV-2 variants. For the study at large: Donor was assigned to the Ad26.COV2.S arm of trial COV1001. By the intramuscular route, Ad26.COV2.S was given once, or twice 56 days apart.

Concerning this clone itself: What it recognizes is unknown.

This table comes from immunoSEQ multiplex PCR, and its TCRdb copy is limited to in-frame clones, with some not included. The data show roughly 700,000 clones, roughly nine tenths seen once. Study-level findings and limits: Once vaccination had occurred, spike-specific CD8+ and CD4+ T cell responses reportedly showed substantial breadth.

Stated treatment: over 15 received Ad26.COV2.S at low or high dose, single or two shots; about 5 received placebo; per-sample allocation not given. Sampling was performed 63 days after the first vaccine or placebo injection. A Boston adult aged 18-55 years was the donor. The specimen comprised peripheral blood, sampled in a trial of Ad26.COV2.S vaccine versus placebo. The TCR was taken from a person between 18 and 59 years old who received the Ad26.COV2.S COVID-19 vaccine or a placebo.

The CDR3: CASSTGGPNQPQHF. CDR3 coding DNA: TGTGCCAGCAGCACCGGGGGGCCCAATCAGCCCCAGCATTTT. The chain employs TRBV3-1 (or the pseudogene TRBV3-2) and TRBJ1-5, with TRBD1 as a possible D gene (6 bases). This CDR3 region has 14 residues. Germline-derived CDR1 and CDR2 are LGHDT and YNNKEL (reference sequence). Trimming removed 5 bases at V and 3 bases at J, with 11 bases between.